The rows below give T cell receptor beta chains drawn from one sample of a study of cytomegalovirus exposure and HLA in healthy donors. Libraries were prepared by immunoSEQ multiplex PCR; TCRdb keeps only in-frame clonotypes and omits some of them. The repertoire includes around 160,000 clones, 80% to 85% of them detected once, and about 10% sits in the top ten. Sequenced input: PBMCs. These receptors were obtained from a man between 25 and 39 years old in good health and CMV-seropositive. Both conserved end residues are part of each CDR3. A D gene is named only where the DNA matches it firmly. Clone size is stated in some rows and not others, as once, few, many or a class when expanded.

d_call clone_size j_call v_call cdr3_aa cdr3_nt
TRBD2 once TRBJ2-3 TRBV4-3 CASSQDSGGGVDTQYF TGCGCCAGCAGCCAAGATTCTGGCGGGGGGGTTGATACGCAGTATTTT
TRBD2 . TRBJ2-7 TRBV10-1 CASSEPGRSGEQYF TGCGCCAGCAGTGAGCCCGGGAGGTCGGGGGAGCAGTACTTC
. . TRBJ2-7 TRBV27 CASSPLDFSPDYEQYF TGTGCCAGCAGTCCACTGGACTTCTCTCCCGACTACGAGCAGTACTTC
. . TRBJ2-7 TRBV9 CASSVGAGGLSSYEQYF TGTGCCAGCAGCGTAGGGGCGGGCGGATTAAGCTCCTACGAGCAGTACTTC
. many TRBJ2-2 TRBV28 CASRRLAAFNTGELFF TGTGCCAGCAGGAGGTTGGCGGCATTTAACACCGGGGAGCTGTTTTTT
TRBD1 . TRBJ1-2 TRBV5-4 CASSLGQGGGYTF TGTGCCAGCAGCTTGGGACAGGGGGGTGGCTACACCTTC
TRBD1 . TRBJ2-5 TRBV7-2 CASSINRDSQETQYF TGTGCCAGCAGCATCAACCGGGACAGCCAAGAGACCCAGTACTTC
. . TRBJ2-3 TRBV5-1 CASSLGGQRGDTQYF TGCGCCAGCAGCTTGGGAGGACAGCGTGGAGATACGCAGTATTTT
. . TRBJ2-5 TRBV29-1 CSVEWQGQKETQYF TGCAGCGTTGAGTGGCAGGGGCAAAAAGAGACCCAGTACTTC
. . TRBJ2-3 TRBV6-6 CATSGSTDTQYF TGTGCCACCTCCGGGAGTACAGATACGCAGTATTTT
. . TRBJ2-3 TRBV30 CAWSLGVDTQYF TGTGCCTGGAGTCTCGGGGTGGATACGCAGTATTTT
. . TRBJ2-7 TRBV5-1 CASRPTGPSSYEQYF TGCGCCAGCAGGCCGACAGGCCCGAGCTCCTACGAGCAGTACTTC
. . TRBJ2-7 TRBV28 CASSSPGISYEQYF TGTGCCAGCAGTTCCCCAGGAATCTCCTACGAGCAGTACTTC
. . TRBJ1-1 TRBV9 CASSGDSRDTEAFF TGTGCCAGCAGCGGTGACAGTCGTGACACTGAAGCTTTCTTT
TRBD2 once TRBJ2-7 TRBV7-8 CASSLGLASYEQYF TGTGCCAGCAGCTTAGGACTAGCTAGCTACGAGCAGTACTTC
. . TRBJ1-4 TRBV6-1 CASSDRYSGTNEKLFF TGTGCCAGCAGTGACCGATACTCGGGAACTAATGAAAAACTGTTTTTT
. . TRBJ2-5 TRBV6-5 CASSYSGRAETQYF TGTGCCAGCAGTTACTCAGGCAGGGCGGAGACCCAGTACTTC
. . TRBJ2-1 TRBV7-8 CASSYGARQGNNEQFF TGTGCCAGCAGCTACGGCGCTCGGCAGGGCAACAATGAGCAGTTCTTC
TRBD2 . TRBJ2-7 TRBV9 CASSVGGLAGDGEQYF TGTGCCAGCAGCGTAGGGGGACTAGCGGGGGACGGAGAGCAGTACTTC
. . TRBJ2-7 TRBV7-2 CASSRGTGYEQYF TGTGCCAGCAGCCGAGGGACTGGCTACGAGCAGTACTTC
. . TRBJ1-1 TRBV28 CASTLYTEAFF TGTGCCAGCACCCTGTACACTGAAGCTTTCTTT
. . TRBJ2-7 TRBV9 CASSGSKEQGAYEQYF TGTGCCAGCAGCGGAAGTAAGGAACAGGGAGCCTACGAGCAGTACTTC
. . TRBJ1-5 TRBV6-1 CASSEAGNSNQPQHF TGTGCCAGCAGTGAGGCAGGGAATAGCAATCAGCCCCAGCATTTT
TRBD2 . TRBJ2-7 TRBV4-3 CASSQDYASGGAWEQYF TGCGCCAGCAGCCAAGATTACGCTAGCGGGGGGGCCTGGGAGCAGTACTTC
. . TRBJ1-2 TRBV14 CASSEGRSTGWDYGYTF TGTGCCAGCAGCGAAGGGAGAAGCACAGGGTGGGACTATGGCTACACCTTC
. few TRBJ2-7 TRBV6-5 CASGSYEQYF TGTGCCAGCGGGAGCTACGAGCAGTACTTC
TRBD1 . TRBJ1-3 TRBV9 CASSEQGNSGNTIYF TGTGCCAGCTCGGAACAGGGGAACTCTGGAAACACCATATATTTT
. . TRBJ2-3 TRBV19 CASSMGGRGTDTQYF TGTGCCAGTAGTATGGGGGGGCGCGGCACAGATACGCAGTATTTT
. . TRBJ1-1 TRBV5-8 CASSLGYGEWAFF TGTGCCAGCAGCTTGGGGTATGGGGAGTGGGCTTTCTTT
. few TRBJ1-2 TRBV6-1 CASNEGDYGYTF TGTGCCAGCAACGAGGGTGACTATGGCTACACCTTC
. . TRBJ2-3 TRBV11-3 CASSLGSLAGREADTQYF TGTGCCAGCAGCTTAGGGTCGTTGGCGGGACGCGAAGCAGATACGCAGTATTTT
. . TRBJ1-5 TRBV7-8 CASSFSGQPQHF TGTGCCAGCAGCTTTTCAGGGCAGCCCCAGCATTTT
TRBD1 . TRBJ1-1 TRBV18 CASSSNRGETEAFF TGTGCCAGCTCATCCAACAGGGGCGAGACTGAAGCTTTCTTT
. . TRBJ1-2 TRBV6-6 CASSYRDTSYGYTF TGTGCCAGCAGTTACCGGGACACCAGCTATGGCTACACCTTC
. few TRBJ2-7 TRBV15 CATSRDHGNYEQYF TGTGCCACCAGCAGAGACCACGGGAACTACGAGCAGTACTTC
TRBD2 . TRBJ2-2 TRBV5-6 CASNPRAGESTGELFF TGTGCCAGCAACCCCAGAGCGGGGGAGAGCACCGGGGAGCTGTTTTTT
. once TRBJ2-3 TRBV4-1 CASSPGGRDPDTQYF TGCGCCAGCAGCCCGGGGGGCCGGGATCCAGATACGCAGTATTTT
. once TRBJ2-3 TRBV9 CASSVAGVSTDTQYF TGTGCCAGCAGCGTAGCAGGGGTTAGCACAGATACGCAGTATTTT
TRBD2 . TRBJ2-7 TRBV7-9 CASSLLAGDSYEQYF TGTGCCAGCAGCTTACTAGCGGGTGACTCCTACGAGCAGTACTTC
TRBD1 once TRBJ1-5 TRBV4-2 CASSQGQGKEPQHF TGTGCCAGCAGCCAGGGACAGGGGAAGGAGCCCCAGCATTTT
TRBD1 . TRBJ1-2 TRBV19 CASSTGTGLWDNYGYTF TGTGCCAGTAGTACCGGGACAGGGTTGTGGGATAACTATGGCTACACCTTC
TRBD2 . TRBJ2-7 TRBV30 CAWTPPKREYYEQYF TGTGCCTGGACCCCTCCTAAGCGGGAGTACTACGAGCAGTACTTC
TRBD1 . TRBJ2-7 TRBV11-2 CASSLAGGNEQYF TGTGCCAGCAGCTTGGCAGGGGGCAACGAGCAGTACTTC
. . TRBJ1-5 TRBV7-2 CASSHVGRGDQPQHF TGTGCCAGCAGCCACGTGGGACGGGGGGATCAGCCCCAGCATTTT
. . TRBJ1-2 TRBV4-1 CASSQPSGTLNYGYTF TGCGCCAGCAGCCAACCCTCGGGGACACTTAACTATGGCTACACCTTC
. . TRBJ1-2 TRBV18 CASSPSMPGGGYGYTF TGTGCCAGCTCACCCTCAATGCCCGGGGGAGGATATGGCTACACCTTC
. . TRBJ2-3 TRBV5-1 CASSLTGSDTQYF TGCGCCAGCAGCTTAACGGGTTCAGATACGCAGTATTTT
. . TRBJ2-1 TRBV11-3 CASSPSYRVGDSGEQFF TGTGCCAGCAGCCCCTCCTACAGGGTCGGGGATAGTGGTGAGCAGTTCTTC
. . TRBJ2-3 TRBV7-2 CASSLASGRGTDTQYF TGTGCCAGCAGCTTAGCGAGCGGCAGGGGAACAGATACGCAGTATTTT
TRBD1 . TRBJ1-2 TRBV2 CASSSQGAFYGYTF TGTGCCAGCAGTTCTCAGGGGGCTTTCTATGGCTACACCTTC
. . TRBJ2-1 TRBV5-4 CASSLDWARNEQFF TGTGCCAGCAGCTTGGATTGGGCTCGGAATGAGCAGTTCTTC